These T cell receptor beta chains were read from a single sample in a study of cytomegalovirus exposure and HLA in healthy donors. Generated by immunoSEQ multiplex PCR, the TCRdb table keeps only in-frame clones and is missing some. The sample yields around 80,000 clones, 96% seen once. The sequenced sample was PBMCs. These receptor sequences come from a woman in her late teens or twenties in good health and CMV-seronegative. The CDR3 runs from the conserved cysteine through the conserved F or W. Fields, in order: V gene, D gene, clone size, J gene, CDR3 protein, CDR3 DNA. The D gene is left open where the match is weak. Expanded clones are given a class, and other clones once, few, many or no size at all.

V gene: TRBV18; D gene: NA; clone size: NA; J gene: TRBJ1-5; CDR3 protein: CASSPGGQSSQPQHF; CDR3 DNA: TGTGCCAGCTCACCAGGAGGACAGAGTAGTCAGCCCCAGCATTTT
V gene: TRBV12-5; D gene: NA; clone size: once; J gene: TRBJ2-5; CDR3 protein: CASGLEETQYF; CDR3 DNA: TGTGCTAGCGGACTGGAAGAGACCCAGTACTTC
V gene: TRBV7-2; D gene: TRBD1; clone size: NA; J gene: TRBJ1-2; CDR3 protein: CASSFGQGDYGYTF; CDR3 DNA: TGTGCCAGCAGCTTCGGACAGGGCGACTATGGCTACACCTTC
V gene: TRBV25-1; D gene: NA; clone size: NA; J gene: TRBJ1-2; CDR3 protein: CASSEYGGYGYTF; CDR3 DNA: TGTGCCAGCAGTGAATACGGGGGGTATGGCTACACCTTC
V gene: TRBV7-9; D gene: NA; clone size: NA; J gene: TRBJ2-7; CDR3 protein: CASSVGGVSYEQYF; CDR3 DNA: TGTGCCAGCAGCGTAGGGGGGGTCAGCTACGAGCAGTACTTC
V gene: TRBV1; D gene: NA; clone size: NA; J gene: TRBJ2-1; CDR3 protein: CTSRRGPSYNEQFF; CDR3 DNA: TGCACCAGCAGAAGAGGGCCGTCCTACAATGAGCAGTTCTTC
V gene: TRBV6-1; D gene: NA; clone size: NA; J gene: TRBJ2-1; CDR3 protein: CASRENNRNEQFF; CDR3 DNA: TGTGCCAGCAGGGAAAATAACCGGAATGAGCAGTTCTTC
V gene: TRBV10-3; D gene: NA; clone size: NA; J gene: TRBJ2-7; CDR3 protein: CAITLESSYEQYF; CDR3 DNA: TGTGCCATCACTCTTGAGAGCTCCTACGAGCAGTACTTC
V gene: TRBV7-8; D gene: NA; clone size: NA; J gene: TRBJ2-3; CDR3 protein: CASRTPGLSTDTQYF; CDR3 DNA: TGTGCCAGCAGAACCCCGGGACTGAGCACAGATACGCAGTATTTT
V gene: TRBV4-2; D gene: NA; clone size: NA; J gene: TRBJ1-5; CDR3 protein: CASSQDKGQGNQPQHF; CDR3 DNA: TGTGCCAGCAGCCAAGATAAAGGCCAGGGTAATCAGCCCCAGCATTTT
V gene: TRBV4-1; D gene: TRBD1; clone size: once; J gene: TRBJ1-2; CDR3 protein: CASSQDSTGGVYGYTF; CDR3 DNA: TGCGCCAGCAGCCAAGATAGTACAGGGGGTGTCTATGGCTACACCTTC
V gene: TRBV5-6; D gene: NA; clone size: NA; J gene: TRBJ2-1; CDR3 protein: CASSPTTGGRKQFF; CDR3 DNA: TGTGCCAGCAGCCCCACCACCGGAGGACGGAAGCAGTTCTTC
V gene: TRBV5-1; D gene: TRBD2; clone size: NA; J gene: TRBJ2-7; CDR3 protein: CASRVSGTSYEQYF; CDR3 DNA: TGCGCCAGCAGGGTTAGCGGGACCTCCTACGAGCAGTACTTC
V gene: TRBV30; D gene: TRBD2; clone size: once; J gene: TRBJ2-7; CDR3 protein: CAWKSSSGTYEQYF; CDR3 DNA: TGTGCCTGGAAATCGTCTAGCGGAACCTACGAGCAGTACTTC
V gene: TRBV4-1; D gene: NA; clone size: NA; J gene: TRBJ2-7; CDR3 protein: CASRADAGVVSYEQYF; CDR3 DNA: TGCGCCAGCAGAGCGGACGCAGGGGTGGTGTCCTACGAGCAGTACTTC
V gene: TRBV7-2; D gene: TRBD1; clone size: NA; J gene: TRBJ1-6; CDR3 protein: CASSLVQGAVSPLHF; CDR3 DNA: TGTGCCAGCAGCTTAGTGCAGGGGGCGGTTTCACCCCTCCACTTT
V gene: TRBV11-3; D gene: NA; clone size: NA; J gene: TRBJ1-1; CDR3 protein: CASSLAPQYTEAFF; CDR3 DNA: TGTGCCAGCAGCTTAGCCCCCCAGTACACTGAAGCTTTCTTT
V gene: TRBV28; D gene: TRBD1; clone size: NA; J gene: TRBJ2-1; CDR3 protein: CASSPIPETGGNQFF; CDR3 DNA: TGTGCCAGCAGTCCAATACCAGAGACAGGGGGTAATCAGTTCTTC
V gene: TRBV6-5; D gene: TRBD1; clone size: NA; J gene: TRBJ2-5; CDR3 protein: CASSYWQGAHQETQYF; CDR3 DNA: TGTGCCAGCAGTTACTGGCAGGGGGCTCATCAAGAGACCCAGTACTTC
V gene: TRBV10-2; D gene: NA; clone size: NA; J gene: TRBJ2-7; CDR3 protein: CASGGGTHYEQYF; CDR3 DNA: TGCGCCAGCGGCGGGGGCACTCATTACGAGCAGTACTTC
V gene: TRBV5-1; D gene: NA; clone size: NA; J gene: TRBJ2-3; CDR3 protein: CASSLENTDTQYF; CDR3 DNA: TGCGCCAGCAGCTTAGAGAACACAGATACGCAGTATTTT
V gene: TRBV6-4; D gene: NA; clone size: NA; J gene: TRBJ1-2; CDR3 protein: CASSASTVNYGYTF; CDR3 DNA: TGTGCCAGCAGTGCTTCGACAGTTAACTATGGCTACACCTTC
V gene: TRBV28; D gene: TRBD1; clone size: once; J gene: TRBJ2-5; CDR3 protein: CASSLTPGGTGAKTQYF; CDR3 DNA: TGTGCCAGCAGTTTAACCCCGGGGGGGACAGGGGCCAAGACCCAGTACTTC
V gene: TRBV6-5; D gene: TRBD1; clone size: NA; J gene: TRBJ1-4; CDR3 protein: CASSTRQGDNEKLFF; CDR3 DNA: TGTGCCAGCAGTACAAGACAGGGAGATAATGAAAAACTGTTTTTT
V gene: TRBV5-1; D gene: NA; clone size: once; J gene: TRBJ2-7; CDR3 protein: CASSLEPGRSYEQYF; CDR3 DNA: TGCGCCAGCAGCTTGGAACCAGGGAGGTCCTACGAGCAGTACTTC
V gene: TRBV7-9; D gene: TRBD2; clone size: NA; J gene: TRBJ2-3; CDR3 protein: CASSSERGGGTDTQYF; CDR3 DNA: TGTGCCAGCAGCTCCGAGCGGGGAGGGGGCACAGATACGCAGTATTTT
V gene: TRBV5-5; D gene: TRBD2; clone size: NA; J gene: TRBJ2-1; CDR3 protein: CASSPQRTSGNYYNEQFF; CDR3 DNA: TGTGCCAGCAGCCCCCAGAGGACTAGCGGGAATTACTACAATGAGCAGTTCTTC
V gene: TRBV27; D gene: NA; clone size: NA; J gene: TRBJ2-6; CDR3 protein: CASSLGASGANVLTF; CDR3 DNA: TGTGCCAGCAGTTTGGGGGCATCTGGGGCCAACGTCCTGACTTTC
V gene: TRBV18; D gene: TRBD1; clone size: NA; J gene: TRBJ2-4; CDR3 protein: CASSPLPLADRGSKNIQYF; CDR3 DNA: TGTGCCAGCTCACCACTCCCCCTCGCGGACAGGGGGTCCAAAAACATTCAGTACTTC
V gene: TRBV4-1; D gene: NA; clone size: few; J gene: TRBJ2-2; CDR3 protein: CASSQANLISNTGELFF; CDR3 DNA: TGCGCCAGCAGCCAAGCTAACCTGATCTCAAACACCGGGGAGCTGTTTTTT
V gene: TRBV21-1; D gene: NA; clone size: NA; J gene: TRBJ2-7; CDR3 protein: CAPGQSVYEQYF; CDR3 DNA: TGTGCCCCCGGACAGAGCGTCTACGAGCAGTACTTC
V gene: TRBV2; D gene: NA; clone size: NA; J gene: TRBJ2-7; CDR3 protein: CASSEALGAGSPGTIYEQYF; CDR3 DNA: TGTGCCAGCAGTGAAGCTTTGGGAGCGGGTTCACCCGGTACAATCTACGAGCAGTACTTC
V gene: TRBV5-1; D gene: NA; clone size: NA; J gene: TRBJ1-3; CDR3 protein: CASSLLTQKAGNTIYF; CDR3 DNA: TGCGCCAGCAGCCTACTGACACAAAAGGCTGGAAACACCATATATTTT
V gene: TRBV28; D gene: TRBD1; clone size: NA; J gene: TRBJ2-7; CDR3 protein: CASSLRNRGYEQYF; CDR3 DNA: TGTGCCAGCAGTTTAAGGAACAGGGGCTACGAGCAGTACTTC
V gene: TRBV28; D gene: NA; clone size: NA; J gene: TRBJ2-1; CDR3 protein: CASSFSLSSDEQFF; CDR3 DNA: TGTGCCAGCAGTTTTTCCCTATCAAGCGATGAGCAGTTCTTC
V gene: TRBV20-1; D gene: NA; clone size: once; J gene: TRBJ1-5; CDR3 protein: CSVERGQPQHF; CDR3 DNA: TGCAGTGTTGAGCGGGGCCAGCCCCAGCATTTT
V gene: TRBV6-1; D gene: TRBD2; clone size: once; J gene: TRBJ2-1; CDR3 protein: CASRGPGLANNEQFF; CDR3 DNA: TGTGCCAGCAGAGGCCCGGGACTAGCGAACAATGAGCAGTTCTTC
V gene: TRBV19; D gene: TRBD1; clone size: NA; J gene: TRBJ2-5; CDR3 protein: CASSLDDRGLGETQYF; CDR3 DNA: TGTGCCAGTAGTTTGGATGACAGGGGGCTGGGGGAGACCCAGTACTTC
V gene: TRBV18; D gene: TRBD1; clone size: NA; J gene: TRBJ1-4; CDR3 protein: CASSPRDRALSGEKLFF; CDR3 DNA: TGTGCCAGCTCACCTCGGGACAGGGCTTTGTCTGGTGAAAAACTGTTTTTT
V gene: TRBV30; D gene: TRBD1; clone size: NA; J gene: TRBJ2-4; CDR3 protein: CAWNPGQGLPQYF; CDR3 DNA: TGTGCCTGGAACCCGGGACAGGGGCTCCCTCAGTACTTC
V gene: TRBV19; D gene: TRBD2; clone size: NA; J gene: TRBJ2-7; CDR3 protein: CASRGLAGGSDYEQYF; CDR3 DNA: TGTGCCAGTAGAGGGCTAGCGGGAGGTAGCGACTACGAGCAGTACTTC
V gene: TRBV6-6; D gene: NA; clone size: NA; J gene: TRBJ1-3; CDR3 protein: CASSPLGQNNGNTIYF; CDR3 DNA: TGTGCCAGCAGTCCACTTGGGCAGAATAATGGAAACACCATATATTTT
V gene: TRBV7-9; D gene: NA; clone size: NA; J gene: TRBJ2-3; CDR3 protein: CASSSDDPLDDTQYF; CDR3 DNA: TGTGCCAGCAGCTCAGACGACCCCCTAGACGATACGCAGTATTTT
V gene: TRBV2; D gene: NA; clone size: NA; J gene: TRBJ1-5; CDR3 protein: CASRPRGIGNQPQHF; CDR3 DNA: TGTGCCAGCAGACCGCGAGGAATCGGGAATCAGCCCCAGCATTTT
V gene: TRBV6-5; D gene: TRBD1; clone size: NA; J gene: TRBJ1-2; CDR3 protein: CASSPRQGTNYGYTF; CDR3 DNA: TGTGCCAGCAGTCCTAGACAGGGAACTAACTATGGCTACACCTTC
V gene: TRBV5-1; D gene: NA; clone size: NA; J gene: TRBJ2-5; CDR3 protein: CASSLSPTETQYF; CDR3 DNA: TGCGCCAGCAGCTTGTCCCCTACCGAGACCCAGTACTTC
V gene: TRBV5-1; D gene: NA; clone size: NA; J gene: TRBJ2-2; CDR3 protein: CASNLESDTGELFF; CDR3 DNA: TGCGCCAGCAACCTGGAGTCGGACACCGGGGAGCTGTTTTTT
V gene: TRBV11-2; D gene: NA; clone size: NA; J gene: TRBJ2-7; CDR3 protein: CASSLGTNHAYEQYF; CDR3 DNA: TGTGCCAGCAGCCTAGGGACAAACCATGCCTACGAGCAGTACTTC
V gene: TRBV19; D gene: TRBD1; clone size: NA; J gene: TRBJ2-3; CDR3 protein: CASSWDGGQGSTDTQYF; CDR3 DNA: TGTGCCAGTTCCTGGGATGGGGGACAGGGATCGACAGATACGCAGTATTTT
V gene: TRBV18; D gene: NA; clone size: NA; J gene: TRBJ1-3; CDR3 protein: CASFDRNSGNTIYF; CDR3 DNA: TGTGCCTCATTCGACAGGAACTCTGGAAACACCATATATTTT
V gene: TRBV18; D gene: NA; clone size: NA; J gene: TRBJ1-5; CDR3 protein: CASSPGTGGNQPQHF; CDR3 DNA: TGTGCCAGCTCACCGGGTACAGGAGGCAATCAGCCCCAGCATTTT
V gene: TRBV10-2; D gene: NA; clone size: NA; J gene: TRBJ2-1; CDR3 protein: CASRVTASSYNEQFF; CDR3 DNA: TGCGCCAGCAGAGTGACAGCGAGCTCCTACAATGAGCAGTTCTTC
V gene: TRBV6-5; D gene: NA; clone size: NA; J gene: TRBJ1-2; CDR3 protein: CASSYGWKGGYGYTF; CDR3 DNA: TGTGCCAGCAGTTACGGCTGGAAGGGAGGGTATGGCTACACCTTC
V gene: TRBV19; D gene: NA; clone size: few; J gene: TRBJ1-2; CDR3 protein: CASRKPQQEDGYTF; CDR3 DNA: TGTGCCAGTAGAAAACCTCAGCAGGAGGATGGCTACACCTTC
V gene: TRBV27; D gene: TRBD1; clone size: few; J gene: TRBJ2-7; CDR3 protein: CASSFRDRAYEQYF; CDR3 DNA: TGTGCCAGCAGTTTCCGGGACAGGGCCTACGAGCAGTACTTC
V gene: TRBV19; D gene: NA; clone size: NA; J gene: TRBJ2-5; CDR3 protein: CASSGTTQETQYF; CDR3 DNA: TGTGCCAGTAGTGGGACAACCCAAGAGACCCAGTACTTC
V gene: TRBV5-1; D gene: TRBD2; clone size: once; J gene: TRBJ2-1; CDR3 protein: CASGASGRAYNEQFF; CDR3 DNA: TGCGCCAGCGGGGCTAGCGGGAGGGCCTACAATGAGCAGTTCTTC
V gene: TRBV4-2; D gene: NA; clone size: NA; J gene: TRBJ1-1; CDR3 protein: CASSQVHRDVVNTEAFF; CDR3 DNA: TGTGCCAGCAGCCAAGTTCACAGGGATGTAGTAAACACTGAAGCTTTCTTT
V gene: TRBV6-5; D gene: NA; clone size: NA; J gene: TRBJ1-1; CDR3 protein: CASSYRGAGNTEAFF; CDR3 DNA: TGTGCCAGCAGTTACCGGGGGGCAGGGAACACTGAAGCTTTCTTT